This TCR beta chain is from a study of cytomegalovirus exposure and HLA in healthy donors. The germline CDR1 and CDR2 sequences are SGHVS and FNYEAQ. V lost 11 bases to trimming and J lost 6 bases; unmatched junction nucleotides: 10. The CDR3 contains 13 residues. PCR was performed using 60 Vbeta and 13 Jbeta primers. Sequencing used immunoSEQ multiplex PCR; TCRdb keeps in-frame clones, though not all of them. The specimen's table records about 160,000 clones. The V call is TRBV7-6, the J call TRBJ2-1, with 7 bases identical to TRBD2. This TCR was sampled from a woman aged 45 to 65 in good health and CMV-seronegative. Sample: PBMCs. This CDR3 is CAGGDYLSNEQFF. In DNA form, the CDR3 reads TGTGCCGGGGGGGACTACTTGAGCAATGAGCAGTTCTTC.